Below, 25 T cell receptor beta chains from the same sample are listed, as sequenced in a study of blood T cell repertoires in COVID-19. The assay was immunoSEQ multiplex PCR, and TCRdb's table has in-frame clones only and misses some. The sample contains under 250,000 clones, 87% of which appear only once. Source material: PBMCs or T cells enriched from blood (not recorded which). The origin of the receptors is a woman between 25 and 40 years old with acute COVID-19.

The chain is built from TRBV12-3 or TRBV12-4 and TRBJ1-4; maybe TRBD1 (6 bases). Trimming pared 3 bases from V and 7 bases from J, leaving 9 bases between. The CDR3 has 13 amino acids. The CDR3 coding sequence is TGTGCCAGCAGTTTCGGGGACACTGAAAAACTGTTTTTT. As protein: CASSFGDTEKLFF.

This clone was detected many times. V gene TRBV18 combines with J gene TRBJ1-3; D is possibly TRBD1 (6 bases). The CDR3 contains 14 residues. V lost 3 bases, J lost 4 bases, and 10 bases lay in between. CDR1 and CDR2 from the germline V gene are KGHSH and LQKENI. This CDR3 is CASSPRQAGNTIYF. The CDR3 coding sequence is TGTGCCAGCTCACCCCGACAGGCCGGAAACACCATATATTTT.

J is TRBJ2-3 and V is TRBV11-2, with D possibly matching TRBD2 (5 bases). Germline V CDR1 and CDR2: SGHAT, FQNNGV. The V and J ends lost 4 bases and 4 bases respectively, with 15 bases between them. The CDR3 has 15 amino acids. The CDR3 loop is CASSYDASGADTQYF. CDR3 nucleotides: TGTGCCAGCAGCTACGACGCCAGCGGAGCAGATACGCAGTATTTT.

Of note for this clone: A read error may produce the germline difference seen at one junction end. The chain combines TRBV7-7 with TRBJ2-3, with 8 bases that match TRBD1. CDR1 is SSHAT and CDR2 is FNYEAQ in the germline V gene (reference sequence). This CDR3 contains 14 residues. This chain's CDR3 is CASSRDRTTDTQYF. Written as DNA, the CDR3 is TGTGCTAGCAGCCGGGACAGGACCACAGATACGCAGTATTTT.

J is TRBJ2-5 and V is TRBV19; possible D gene TRBD2, 5 bases. There are 13 residues in the CDR3. V lost 9 bases and J 2 bases, leaving 13 bases between the germline ends. Germline lookup yields CDR1 LNHDA and CDR2 SQIVND (reference sequence). CDR3 residues: CASLGRDQETQYF. The CDR3 coding sequence is TGTGCCAGCCTGGGTCGGGATCAAGAGACCCAGTACTTC.

CDR3 nucleotides: TGTGCCAGCAGTGAAGGACAGGGTAACACCGGGGAGCTGTTTTTT. Protein: CASSEGQGNTGELFF. This rearrangement joins TRBV5-4 to TRBJ2-2; TRBD1 aligns across 8 bases. V lost 5 bases, J lost 2 bases, and 5 bases stayed unmatched. This CDR3 is 15 amino acids long. Germline V gene lookup returns CDR1 SGHNT and CDR2 YYREEE (reference sequence).

The rearrangement uses TRBV3-1 (or the pseudogene TRBV3-2) and TRBJ2-7; 9 positions match TRBD2. J was trimmed by 13 bases and V by 4 bases; bases with no gene match: 14. Per the germline V gene, CDR1 is LGHDT and CDR2 is YNNKEL (reference sequence). The CDR3 length is 14 residues. CDR3 residues: CASSPSDSGGAPYF. The CDR3 nucleotides are TGTGCCAGCAGCCCATCGGATAGCGGGGGCGCCCCTTACTTC.

The chain recombines TRBV19 with TRBJ1-5; weak D call: TRBD1 (5 bases). Per germline, CDR1 LNHDA and CDR2 SQIVND (reference sequence). Trimming left V 10 bases short and J 3 bases short, with 16 bases between. This CDR3 spans 14 amino acids. The chain's CDR3 is CATGTRGPNQPQHF. The CDR3 bases are TGTGCCACCGGCACAAGGGGCCCCAATCAGCCCCAGCATTTT.

CDR3 region: CSAGQGEGYGYTF. In DNA, the CDR3 is TGCAGCGCTGGACAGGGCGAGGGCTATGGCTACACCTTC. V is TRBV29-1 and J is TRBJ1-2; 8 bases align to TRBD1. Trimming removed 7 bases from V and 4 bases from J; junction bases left unmatched: 8. There are 13 residues in the CDR3. CDR1 is SQVTM and CDR2 is ANQGSEA in the germline V gene.

This chain connects TRBV5-1 to TRBJ2-7; D is undetermined. V was clipped by 0 bases and J by 5 bases, with 15 bases between them. This CDR3 spans 15 amino acids. In germline, CDR1 is SGHRS, CDR2 YFSETQ. CDR3 nucleotide sequence: TGCGCCAGCAGCTTGGTACCAGCCTCCCGGGACGAGCAGTACTTC. Translated, it gives CASSLVPASRDEQYF.

The chain is built from TRBV5-8 and TRBJ1-5, with 9 bases lining up with TRBD1. V shed 2 bases and J 3 bases; nucleotides not matched to a gene: 3. Germline values: CDR1 SGHTS, CDR2 YDEGEE. The CDR3 totals 15 residues. The CDR3 sequence is CASSFDRGFNQPQHF. The CDR3, as DNA: TGTGCCAGCAGCTTCGACAGGGGGTTCAATCAGCCCCAGCATTTT.

This chain links TRBV5-1 with TRBJ1-5, with a possible D match to TRBD1 (6 bases). V lost 1 base and J lost 6, with 11 bases in between. The CDR3 length is 14 residues. The V gene's germline CDR1 is SGHRS and CDR2 YFSETQ. The CDR3 DNA reads TGCGCCAGCAGCTTGATGGGGGCTGGTCAGCCCCAGCATTTT. Its protein product is CASSLMGAGQPQHF.

The chain employs TRBV6-4 and TRBJ1-6, with 7 bases aligning to TRBD1. CDR1 is MRHNA, CDR2 SNTAGT, per germline. V shed 8 bases, J shed 7 bases, and the junction held 8 bases outside the gene matches. This CDR3 is 14 amino acids long. The chain's CDR3 is CASGTGTANSPLHF. DNA for the CDR3: TGTGCCAGCGGAACCGGGACAGCGAATTCACCCCTCCACTTT.

V is TRBV7-9 and J is TRBJ2-7, with 7 bases aligning to TRBD2. There are 16 residues in the CDR3. From germline, CDR1 is SEHNR and CDR2 FQNEAQ (reference sequence). V was clipped by 4 bases and J by 2 bases; unmatched bases: 11. The CDR3, as DNA: TGTGCCAGCAGCTCCAGGGTGGGGGGGAACGCCTACGAGCAGTACTTC. This encodes CASSSRVGGNAYEQYF.

The rearrangement uses TRBV6-5 and TRBJ2-2; a weak D match, TRBD1 (6 bases). Trimming removed 10 bases from V and 1 base from J, with 13 bases in between. Germline CDR1 is MNHEY and CDR2 is SVGAGI. This CDR3 comprises 14 residues. CDR3 region: CATLGTKNTGELFF. CDR3 DNA sequence: TGTGCCACCCTAGGGACAAAGAACACCGGGGAGCTGTTTTTT.

The CDR3 DNA is TGTGCCAGCAGTAAGAGCTCTGGAAACACCATATATTTT. Protein: CASSKSSGNTIYF. The J gene is TRBJ1-3, the V gene TRBV6-6; D not resolved. This CDR3 spans 13 amino acids. Germline CDR1 and CDR2: MNHNY and SVGAGI (reference sequence). V was shortened by 5 bases and J by 0 bases, with 5 bases between the two germline ends.

The chain employs TRBV12-3 or TRBV12-4 and TRBJ2-3; 12 bases fit TRBD2. This CDR3 spans 13 amino acids. V trimming: 5 bases; J trimming: 14 bases; junction bases outside the gene matches: 8. The CDR3 DNA reads TGTGCCAGCAGTCCCCGGACTAGCGGGGACTCGTATTTT. It specifies CASSPRTSGDSYF.

This chain links TRBV19 with TRBJ2-1; D possibly corresponds to TRBD1 (5 bases). V lost 4 bases, J lost 0 bases, and 16 bases lay in between. This CDR3 has 17 amino acids. CDR1 is LNHDA, CDR2 SQIVND, per germline (reference sequence). The CDR3 reads CASSTSYRRSSYNEQFF. The CDR3 DNA reads TGTGCCAGTAGTACGTCATACAGGAGAAGCTCCTACAATGAGCAGTTCTTC.

The chain links TRBV4-1 to TRBJ1-5; 11 positions match TRBD1. Germline V CDR1 and CDR2: MGHRA, YSYEKL. V shed 2 bases and J 4 bases; nucleotides not matched to a gene: 13. The CDR3 extends over 19 amino acids. The CDR3 reads CASSQTSGQGASGNQPQHF. The CDR3 bases are TGCGCCAGCAGCCAAACTAGCGGACAGGGGGCGAGTGGAAATCAGCCCCAGCATTTT.

This clone was counted between two and nine times. This sequence joins TRBV2 and TRBJ1-1; a weak D match, TRBD1 (6 bases). The germline V and J ends were trimmed by 2 bases and 4 bases, with 11 bases remaining between them. From germline, CDR1 is SNHLY and CDR2 FYNNEI. The CDR3 has 14 amino acids. The CDR3 bases are TGTGCCAGCAGTGAATGGACAGAGGGCACTGAAGCTTTCTTT. Its translation is CASSEWTEGTEAFF.

The gene calls are TRBV5-1 and TRBJ2-3; a weak D match, TRBD1 (5 bases). Trimming stripped 0 bases from V and 4 bases from J, with 15 bases between. The CDR3 spans 16 residues. Germline loops: CDR1 SGHRS, CDR2 YFSETQ. CDR3: CASSLDSGPSSDTQYF. Here the CDR3 DNA reads TGCGCCAGCAGCTTGGATTCAGGGCCCTCTTCAGATACGCAGTATTTT.

This clone was detected a few times. The rearrangement links TRBV29-1 to TRBJ1-1; D is undetermined. This CDR3 region has 12 residues. The V end lost 5 bases, the J end lost 11 bases, and 18 bases lay between the germline ends. Germline V gene data show CDR1 as SQVTM and CDR2 as ANQGSEA. CDR3 in amino acids: CSVHYPQITAFF. CDR3 coding DNA: TGCAGCGTTCACTATCCACAAATTACGGCTTTCTTT.

The chain carries TRBV5-1 and TRBJ1-4, with TRBD1 matching 8 bases. V lost 0 bases, J lost 7 bases, and 5 bases stayed unmatched. This CDR3 has 15 amino acids. Germline V lookup: CDR1 SGHRS, CDR2 YFSETQ. The CDR3, as DNA: TGCGCCAGCAGCTTGGTAGGGACAGGTCGTGAAAAACTGTTTTTT. Translating it yields CASSLVGTGREKLFF.

The CDR3: CAWKYGGETQYF. The CDR3, as DNA: TGTGCCTGGAAATACGGAGGAGAGACCCAGTACTTC. The J gene is TRBJ2-5, the V gene TRBV30; TRBD2 might be the D (5 bases). Looked up from germline, CDR1 is GTSNPN and CDR2 is SVGIG (reference sequence). Trimming took off 4 bases at V and 4 bases at J, with 10 bases between the two ends. The CDR3 totals 12 residues.

This clone was seen once. The rearrangement uses TRBV30 and TRBJ1-1; TRBD1 matches 7 bases. The CDR3 sequence is 17 residues long. The germline gives CDR1 GTSNPN, CDR2 SVGIG (reference sequence). V was pared by 0 bases and J by 2 bases, with 12 bases of the junction left unmatched. The CDR3 protein is CAWSVLESDRYNTEAFF. Written as DNA, the CDR3 is TGTGCCTGGAGTGTACTTGAGTCGGACAGGTATAACACTGAAGCTTTCTTT.